Listed below are T cell receptor beta chains from one sample, sequenced in a study of identical twins. TCRdb recomputed calls from the 5' RACE reads with MiXCR, one row per CDR3 protein. The table shows approximately 630,000 distinct CDR3 sequences, with roughly 6.6% occurring only once. A further study also used this sample, focusing on yellow fever vaccine responses in identical twins.

The sequenced sample consisted of PBMCs. The receptor source for this set is a young woman in good health. The CDR3 runs from the conserved cysteine through the conserved F or W. D genes are given only for firm matches. Size tells how often a clone was seen (once, few, many) or the class of an expanded clone, and some rows leave it out.

D gene	J gene	clone size	V gene	CDR3 protein	CDR3 DNA
.	TRBJ1-5	many	TRBV19	CASSLKVLDQPQHF	TGTGCCAGTAGCCTGAAGGTGTTGGATCAGCCCCAGCATTTT
.	TRBJ2-1	many	TRBV15	CATVLGDPLSYNEQFF	TGTGCCACCGTTTTGGGAGATCCCCTCTCCTACAATGAGCAGTTCTTC
.	TRBJ1-1	few	TRBV20-1	CSASPPLEAFF	TGCAGTGCTTCCCCGCCTTTGGAAGCTTTCTTT
TRBD1	TRBJ1-2	.	TRBV6-5	CASSYGTGLAF	TGTGCCAGCAGTTATGGGACAGGGCTGGCCTTC
.	TRBJ2-1	many	TRBV20-1	CSASLSTAGNEQFF	TGCAGTGCTAGCCTCTCTACTGCCGGGAATGAGCAGTTCTTC
.	TRBJ2-1	few	TRBV10-3	CAIRGRREPRNTEQFF	TGTGCCATCAGAGGGAGAAGGGAGCCAAGGAACACTGAGCAGTTCTTC
.	TRBJ2-7	few	TRBV7-6	CASSPSLPGTVRYEQYF	TGTGCCAGCAGCCCTTCTCTCCCTGGGACGGTTCGGTACGAGCAGTACTTC
TRBD1	TRBJ2-7	.	TRBV28	CASTPGDRDYEQYF	TGTGCCAGCACCCCCGGGGACAGGGACTACGAGCAGTACTTC
TRBD1	TRBJ1-1	few	TRBV6-1	CASLTATGRHTEAFF	TGTGCCAGCCTTACAGCGACAGGGCGTCACACTGAAGCTTTCTTT
TRBD2	TRBJ2-4	.	TRBV28	CASKGPGGGANIQYF	TGTGCCAGCAAGGGCCCGGGGGGTGGTGCGAACATTCAGTACTTC
.	TRBJ2-1	many	TRBV7-8	CASSDNRRSNNEQFF	TGTGCCAGCAGCGACAACAGGCGTTCTAACAATGAGCAGTTCTTC
.	TRBJ2-3	many	TRBV20-1	CSASPGTSTDTQYF	TGCAGTGCTAGTCCCGGGACTAGCACAGATACGCAGTATTTT
.	TRBJ1-2	.	TRBV10-3	CAVAGDGSGYGYTF	TGTGCCGTGGCCGGGGACGGATCGGGCTATGGCTACACCTTC
TRBD2	TRBJ2-3	few	TRBV27	CASSPSAGDDGTDTQYF	TGTGCCAGCAGCCCCTCGGCGGGAGACGATGGCACAGATACGCAGTATTTT
.	TRBJ2-7	few	TRBV9	CASSAGPPSYEQYF	TGTGCCAGCAGCGCAGGACCACCATCCTACGAGCAGTACTTC
TRBD1	TRBJ1-6	few	TRBV19	CASSVQGVDSPLHF	TGTGCCAGTAGTGTGCAGGGGGTTGATTCACCCCTCCACTTT
TRBD1	TRBJ1-6	.	TRBV20-1	CSASPGGLENSPLHF	TGCAGTGCTAGCCCAGGGGGATTGGAAAATTCACCCCTCCACTTT
.	TRBJ1-2	few	TRBV5-1	CASSLSPDLGYTF	TGCGCCAGCAGCTTGTCGCCGGACCTTGGCTACACCTTC
TRBD1	TRBJ2-5	.	TRBV9	CASSVQSGTGQETQYF	TGTGCCAGCAGCGTACAAAGCGGGACAGGGCAAGAGACCCAGTACTTC
TRBD2	TRBJ2-7	many	TRBV7-9	CASSLYTSGDEQYF	TGTGCCAGCAGCCTTTATACTAGCGGCGACGAGCAGTACTTC
.	TRBJ1-2	many	TRBV9	CASSGETQTNYGYTF	TGTGCCAGCAGCGGCGAAACTCAAACTAACTATGGCTACACCTTC
TRBD1	TRBJ2-3	many	TRBV4-1	CASSPGTGMGNTDTQYF	TGCGCCAGCAGCCCCGGGACAGGTATGGGTAACACAGATACGCAGTATTTT
.	TRBJ2-3	.	TRBV15	CATSRGVSSTDTQYF	TGTGCCACCAGCAGAGGAGTTAGCAGTACAGATACGCAGTATTTT
TRBD1	TRBJ1-1	many	TRBV12-3/TRBV12-4	CASSSTGGGGLRTEAFF	TGTGCCAGCAGTTCCACGGGAGGAGGGGGCCTTAGAACTGAAGCTTTCTTT
TRBD1	TRBJ2-2	.	TRBV12-3/TRBV12-4	CASSSRTGEGGELFF	TGTGCCAGCAGTTCCCGGACAGGGGAGGGCGGGGAGCTGTTTTTT
.	TRBJ2-3	many	TRBV5-1	CASSLAGGVTDTQYF	TGCGCCAGCAGCTTGGCTGGAGGGGTCACAGATACGCAGTATTTT
TRBD1	TRBJ2-5	many	TRBV4-1	CASSQTSGTGGPQETQYF	TGCGCCAGCAGCCAAACCTCCGGGACAGGGGGCCCTCAAGAGACCCAGTACTTC
.	TRBJ2-1	many	TRBV5-4	CASSLYLSEQFF	TGTGCCAGCAGCTTATATTTGTCTGAGCAGTTCTTC
.	TRBJ2-7	few	TRBV7-2	CASSLEVSSYEQYF	TGTGCCAGCAGCTTAGAAGTCAGCTCCTACGAGCAGTACTTC
.	TRBJ2-2	.	TRBV5-1	CASEGPANTGELFF	TGCGCCAGCGAGGGCCCTGCGAACACCGGGGAGCTGTTTTTT
TRBD2	TRBJ2-5	.	TRBV5-1	CASSPRIAGGQETQYF	TGCGCCAGCAGCCCCCGAATAGCGGGGGGGCAAGAGACCCAGTACTTC
.	TRBJ2-3	.	TRBV2	CASTEGNTDTQYF	TGTGCCAGCACCGAAGGGAACACAGATACGCAGTATTTT
TRBD1	TRBJ1-2	.	TRBV6-1	CASNLPRQGGYGYTF	TGTGCCAGCAACCTACCGAGACAGGGAGGCTATGGCTACACCTTC
.	TRBJ1-2	few	TRBV6-6	CASSTWTNGYTF	TGTGCCAGCAGTACGTGGACCAATGGCTACACCTTC
.	TRBJ2-3	.	TRBV5-8	CASSLRGEFTDTQYF	TGTGCCAGCAGCTTGAGGGGCGAATTCACAGATACGCAGTATTTT
.	TRBJ2-3	many	TRBV10-3	CAISGGAGPSTDTQYF	TGTGCCATCAGTGGAGGGGCAGGCCCGAGCACAGATACGCAGTATTTT
.	TRBJ1-4	.	TRBV7-2	CASSLGGRVLNEKLFF	TGTGCCAGCAGCTTAGGTGGCAGGGTTCTTAATGAAAAACTGTTTTTT
.	TRBJ1-1	few	TRBV10-3	CAISESLGSTEAFF	TGTGCCATCAGTGAGTCGTTAGGGAGCACTGAAGCTTTCTTT
TRBD1	TRBJ1-1	many	TRBV24-1	CATKDRMGEAFF	TGTGCCACCAAGGACAGGATGGGTGAAGCTTTCTTT
.	TRBJ1-1	few	TRBV12-2	CANRPRGNTEAFF	TGTGCAAATCGTCCACGGGGGAATACTGAAGCTTTCTTT
TRBD1	TRBJ1-1	many	TRBV12-3/TRBV12-4	CASSFRDRGGEAFF	TGTGCCAGCAGTTTTCGAGACAGGGGTGGTGAAGCTTTCTTT
.	TRBJ2-7	.	TRBV10-3	CAISESGAIDYEQYF	TGTGCCATCAGTGAGTCGGGGGCTATCGACTACGAGCAGTACTTC
TRBD2	TRBJ2-6	few	TRBV7-9	CASRRTSGKAGANVLTF	TGTGCCAGCAGGCGCACTAGCGGGAAAGCTGGGGCCAACGTCCTGACTTTC
TRBD1	TRBJ1-1	many	TRBV6-1	CASSNLDRGTEAFF	TGTGCCAGCAGTAATTTGGACAGGGGCACTGAAGCTTTCTTT
.	TRBJ2-3	few	TRBV20-1	CSARDLGPSTDTQYF	TGCAGTGCTAGAGATCTTGGGCCTAGCACAGATACGCAGTATTTT
TRBD2	TRBJ2-1	few	TRBV5-1	CASTSGRVTYNEQFF	TGCGCCAGTACTAGCGGGAGGGTCACCTACAATGAGCAGTTCTTC
TRBD2	TRBJ2-5	.	TRBV4-1	CASSQRSGGGQETQYF	TGCGCCAGCAGCCAACGGAGCGGGGGAGGGCAAGAGACCCAGTACTTC
.	TRBJ1-1	.	TRBV3-1	CASNRGNTEAFF	TGTGCCAGCAACAGAGGGAACACTGAAGCTTTCTTT
TRBD1	TRBJ2-1	.	TRBV7-2	CASSFSPGTGVEQFF	TGTGCCAGCAGCTTCAGTCCCGGGACAGGGGTTGAGCAGTTCTTC
TRBD1	TRBJ1-2	many	TRBV29-1	CSDYRGTHGYTF	TGCAGCGATTACAGGGGGACACATGGCTACACCTTC
.	TRBJ2-1	many	TRBV20-1	CSAGRLDYNEQFF	TGCAGTGCTGGGAGACTAGACTACAATGAGCAGTTCTTC
TRBD2	TRBJ2-1	few	TRBV12-3/TRBV12-4	CASSFYRAGGYNEQFF	TGTGCCAGCAGTTTCTATCGAGCGGGAGGGTACAATGAGCAGTTCTTC
TRBD1	TRBJ1-6	many	TRBV4-1	CASSQVFPAGGASPLHF	TGCGCCAGCAGCCAAGTGTTCCCTGCAGGGGGCGCTTCACCCCTCCACTTT
.	TRBJ2-1	many	TRBV3-1	CASSQEGRVGNNEQFF	TGTGCCAGCAGCCAAGAGGGCAGGGTCGGTAACAATGAGCAGTTCTTC
.	TRBJ2-5	few	TRBV10-3	CAIGPNRETQYF	TGTGCCATCGGCCCGAACCGGGAGACCCAGTACTTC
.	TRBJ2-2	few	TRBV20-1	CSARAAGWDTGELFF	TGCAGTGCTAGAGCGGCAGGGTGGGACACCGGGGAGCTGTTTTTT
.	TRBJ1-2	many	TRBV27	CASSFKRGGTANYGYTF	TGTGCCAGCAGTTTTAAAAGGGGTGGGACGGCTAACTATGGCTACACCTTC
.	TRBJ2-3	many	TRBV7-9	CASSFTQPSTDTQYF	TGTGCCAGCAGCTTTACTCAGCCTAGCACAGATACGCAGTATTTT
.	TRBJ1-2	.	TRBV29-1	CSVGSRSGYGYTF	TGCAGCGTTGGTTCCCGATCGGGGTATGGCTACACCTTC
TRBD1	TRBJ2-1	many	TRBV20-1	CSATGQFNEQFF	TGCAGTGCTACGGGACAGTTCAATGAGCAGTTCTTC